This entry lists 26 T cell receptor beta chains sequenced from one sample in a study of T cell responses to AZD1222 COVID-19 vaccine. The method was immunoSEQ multiplex PCR; TCRdb's version includes in-frame clones alone and lacks a portion of them. Of 120,000 or so clones detected, 80% to 90% appear once; the ten largest clones hold over 8.5%. The sequenced sample was peripheral blood, obtained on day 0 of MenACWY control vaccination. These receptor sequences come from an adult in good health.

V is TRBV7-3 and J is TRBJ2-5; D perhaps matches TRBD2 (6 bases). V lost 5 bases, J lost 7 bases, and 11 bases lay in between. This CDR3 is 12 amino acids long. The germline V gene encodes CDR1 SGHTA and CDR2 FQGTGA. CDR3 region: CASSEPGGTQYF. CDR3 nucleotide sequence: TGTGCCAGCAGCGAACCCGGGGGGACCCAGTACTTC.

The chain employs TRBV14 and TRBJ1-1; 7 positions match TRBD1. Germline assignment: CDR1 SGHDN and CDR2 FVKESK. The CDR3 is 19 residues long. The J segment lost 1 base and the V segment lost 4 bases, leaving 18 bases of the junction unmatched. This CDR3 reads CASSPQGDRTLIKNTEAFF. CDR3 DNA: TGTGCCAGCAGCCCGCAGGGGGACAGAACATTAATCAAGAACACTGAAGCTTTCTTT.

V and J are TRBV5-4 and TRBJ2-2; TRBD2 matches 15 bases. Germline CDR1 SGHNT, CDR2 YYREEE (reference sequence). This CDR3 spans 19 amino acids. V was pared by 4 bases and J by 3 bases, with 10 bases of the junction left unmatched. CDR3 nucleotides: TGTGCCAGCAGCCCGGGCCTAGGGACTAGCGGGAGGTACACCGGGGAGCTGTTTTTT. It translates to CASSPGLGTSGRYTGELFF.

This clone was detected once. V and J are TRBV9 and TRBJ1-2, with D hard to call. This CDR3 is 14 amino acids long. Trimming removed 0 bases at V and 2 bases at J, with 8 bases between. Germline CDR1 SGDLS, CDR2 YYNGEE. CDR3 region: CASSVATGNYGYTF. The CDR3 bases are TGTGCCAGCAGCGTAGCTACGGGGAACTATGGCTACACCTTC. The whole variable domain, remainder taken from reference TRBV9 and TRBJ1-2, is DSGVTQTPKHLITATGQRVTLRCSPRSGDLSVYWYQQSLDQGLQFLIQYYNGEERAKGNILERFSAQQFPDLHSELNLSSLELGDSALYFCASSVATGNYGYTFGSGTRLTVV.

The chain is built from TRBV7-8 and TRBJ1-5, with D perhaps TRBD1 (6 bases). Looked up from germline, CDR1 is SGHVS and CDR2 is FQNEAQ. This CDR3 spans 15 amino acids. Trimming removed 1 base at V and 9 bases at J, with 16 bases between. The CDR3 DNA follows: TGTGCCAGCAGCTTAGATAGGTCAGGGGACGTGCCCCAGCATTTT. Amino acids: CASSLDRSGDVPQHF.

CDR3 sequence reads: CASSETPDTGELFF. CDR3 in DNA: TGCGCCAGCAGCGAGACTCCGGACACCGGGGAGCTGTTTTTT. V is TRBV5-1 and J is TRBJ2-2; D is ambiguous. This CDR3 comprises 14 residues. The germline gives CDR1 SGHRS, CDR2 YFSETQ. Between the trimmed V and J ends, which lost 4 bases and 3 bases, there was a span of 10 bases. The variable domain in full, completed from reference TRBV5-1 and TRBJ2-2, reads KAGVTQTPRYLIKTRGQQVTLSCSPISGHRSVSWYQQTPGQGLQFLFEYFSETQRNKGNFPGRFSGRQFSNSRSEMNVSTLELGDSALYLCASSETPDTGELFFGEGSRLTVL.

This chain connects TRBV7-2 to TRBJ1-2, with 10 nucleotides matching TRBD1. CDR3 size: 15 residues. The J segment lost 6 bases and the V segment lost 1 base, leaving 5 bases of the junction unmatched. Germline values: CDR1 SGHTA, CDR2 FQGNSA. In nucleotides, the CDR3 is TGTGCCAGCAGCTTAGTCGGACAGGGGGGTAATGGCTACACCTTC. Amino acid sequence: CASSLVGQGGNGYTF.

This clone was seen a single time. The chain couples TRBV11-3 to TRBJ2-5, with TRBD2 matching over 8 bases. Germline V gene data show CDR1 as SGHNT and CDR2 as YENEEA. V was pared by 5 bases and J by 5 bases, with 13 bases of the junction left unmatched. This CDR3 is built from 16 residues. The CDR3 here is CASSPDPYSSGETQYF. CDR3 in DNA: TGTGCCAGCAGCCCGGACCCCTACTCTAGCGGGGAGACCCAGTACTTC.

The chain uses TRBV6-5 and TRBJ2-1; 10 bases align to TRBD2. J was trimmed by 5 bases and V by 0 bases; bases with no gene match: 4. This CDR3 region has 16 residues. Per the germline V gene, CDR1 is MNHEY and CDR2 is SVGAGI. This CDR3 reads CASSYSKGLANNEQFF. DNA of the CDR3: TGTGCCAGCAGTTACTCGAAGGGACTAGCGAACAATGAGCAGTTCTTC.

The chain links TRBV18 to TRBJ1-1, with a weak D call TRBD1 (6 bases). V gave up 5 bases and J gave up 3 bases, with 13 bases separating them. Germline lookup yields CDR1 KGHSH and CDR2 LQKENI. CDR3 length: 14 amino acids. The CDR3 here is CASSAQGIDTEAFF. The CDR3 nucleotides are TGTGCCAGCTCAGCACAGGGAATTGACACTGAAGCTTTCTTT.

This chain joins TRBV5-4 and TRBJ2-3; TRBD1 aligns across 9 bases. The V and J ends lost 1 base and 4 bases, in that order; junction bases with no gene match: 13. The germline V gene encodes CDR1 SGHNT and CDR2 YYREEE (reference sequence). This CDR3 region has 18 residues. CDR3 loop: CASSLSWVDRGTSDTQYF. CDR3 bases: TGTGCCAGCAGCTTGTCGTGGGTCGACAGGGGGACATCAGATACGCAGTATTTT. Full variable domain (rest looked up from reference TRBV5-4 and TRBJ2-3): ETGVTQSPTHLIKTRGQQVTLRCSSQSGHNTVSWYQQALGQGPQFIFQYYREEENGRGNFPPRFSGLQFPNYSSELNVNALELDDSALYLCASSLSWVDRGTSDTQYFGPGTRLTVL.

The chain combines TRBV7-9 with TRBJ2-1, with 9 bases aligning to TRBD1. Trimming removed 5 bases from V and 8 bases from J; junction bases left unmatched: 16. Per germline, CDR1 SEHNR and CDR2 FQNEAQ (reference sequence). The CDR3 loop spans 17 amino acids. CDR3 amino acids: CASSPPSGTGRRDEQFF. The CDR3 DNA follows: TGTGCCAGCAGCCCCCCGAGCGGGACAGGGAGAAGGGATGAGCAGTTCTTC.

CDR3 DNA sequence: TGTGCCAGCAGGGGATTCTCTGGCTACACCTTC. Translation gives CASRGFSGYTF. The rearrangement joins TRBV12-3 or TRBV12-4 to TRBJ1-2; D is unclear. The CDR3 totals 11 residues. V was cut by 6 bases and J by 7 bases, with 9 bases left in between.

The chain couples TRBV11-3 to TRBJ2-3; D perhaps matches TRBD2 (5 bases). Trimming pared 5 bases from V and 0 bases from J, leaving 21 bases between. The CDR3 runs to 18 residues. Looked up from germline, CDR1 is SGHNT and CDR2 is YENEEA. The CDR3 loop reads CASSLAWERRSSTDTQYF. The CDR3 nucleotides read TGTGCCAGCAGCCTCGCTTGGGAGCGGCGCTCTAGCACAGATACGCAGTATTTT.

The V gene is TRBV5-4, the J gene TRBJ2-3, with D maybe TRBD2 (5 bases). V lost 0 bases and J 3 bases, leaving 5 bases between the germline ends. This CDR3 spans 13 amino acids. CDR1 and CDR2 (germline): SGHNT, YYREEE (reference sequence). The CDR3 nucleotides are TGTGCCAGCAGCTTGGCGGGGACAGATACGCAGTATTTT. Amino acid sequence: CASSLAGTDTQYF.

This clone has only a few counts. This rearrangement joins TRBV9 to TRBJ2-5, with 7 bases that match TRBD1. The CDR3 covers 13 residues. Germline CDR1 and CDR2: SGDLS and YYNGEE. Trimming at V came to 3 bases and at J to 2 bases, leaving 1 base not matched to a gene. CDR3 amino acids: CASSAGQQETQYF. The CDR3 DNA is TGTGCCAGCAGCGCGGGACAGCAAGAGACCCAGTACTTC.

The J gene is TRBJ2-2, the V gene TRBV6-5, with D perhaps TRBD1 or TRBD2 (5 bases each). Germline CDR1 is MNHEY and CDR2 is SVGAGI. V dropped 7 bases and J dropped 8 bases, with 17 bases sitting between them. The CDR3 extends over 14 amino acids. CDR3 loop: CASNPRAGTGELFF. In DNA form, the CDR3 reads TGTGCCAGCAATCCCAGGGCAGGGACGGGGGAGCTGTTTTTT.

This chain uses TRBV7-2 with TRBJ2-7; D not certain. The CDR3 is 14 amino acids. The V end lost 5 bases, the J end lost 2 bases, and 13 bases lay between the germline ends. Germline V lookup: CDR1 SGHTA, CDR2 FQGNSA. The CDR3 here is CASSPGSLTYEQYF. Here the CDR3 DNA reads TGTGCCAGCAGCCCGGGCAGTCTCACCTACGAGCAGTACTTC.

The chain has TRBV9 and TRBJ1-1; D is perhaps TRBD1 (5 bases). V was shortened by 0 bases and J by 4 bases, with 10 bases between the two germline ends. CDR3 length equals 14 residues. Germline V gene sequence: CDR1 SGDLS, CDR2 YYNGEE. The CDR3: CASSVATGSTEAFF. In DNA form, the CDR3 reads TGTGCCAGCAGCGTAGCCACAGGATCCACTGAAGCTTTCTTT.

This sequence joins TRBV24-1 and TRBJ1-2; TRBD1 might be the D (5 bases). In germline, CDR1 is KGHDR, CDR2 SFDVKD. The CDR3 has 14 residues. The ends were cut back, 4 bases at V and 5 bases at J, with 13 bases in the middle. The CDR3 reads CATSDPTSGYGYTF. The CDR3 DNA reads as TGTGCCACCAGTGACCCCACCTCAGGGTATGGCTACACCTTC.

This rearrangement joins TRBV2 to TRBJ1-2; D unresolved. This CDR3 is built from 14 residues. Trimming shortened V by 5 bases and J by 2 bases, and 12 bases separated the two germline ends. Germline V CDR1 and CDR2: SNHLY, FYNNEI. The CDR3 DNA is TGTGCCAGCAGTTCGAGGCTGGAAAACTATGGCTACACCTTC. This encodes CASSSRLENYGYTF.

Concerning this clone itself: At one end, the junction sequence differs from germline, possibly due to a read error. The J gene is TRBJ2-6, the V gene TRBV3-1 (or the pseudogene TRBV3-2); a possible D gene is TRBD2 (6 bases). This CDR3 has 14 amino acids. CDR1 is LGHDT, CDR2 YNNKEL, per germline (reference sequence). The chain's CDR3 is CASSQGGGVNVLTF. The CDR3 DNA sequence: TGTGCCAGCAGCCAAGGAGGAGGGGTCAACGTCCTGACTTTC.

The genes are TRBV7-9 and TRBJ2-3, with TRBD2 matching 8 bases. The V and J ends lost 3 bases and 4 bases, in that order; junction bases with no gene match: 6. Per germline, CDR1 SEHNR and CDR2 FQNEAQ (reference sequence). The CDR3 extends over 15 amino acids. The CDR3 DNA sequence: TGTGCCAGCAGCTTTGCGACTAGCGCCCCAGATACGCAGTATTTT. Translation: CASSFATSAPDTQYF.

This clone occurred a few times. The rearrangement uses TRBV4-2 and TRBJ2-7; the D is unclear. Trimming stripped 1 base from V and 0 bases from J, with 10 bases between. The CDR3 covers 15 residues. The germline CDR1 and CDR2 sequences are LGHNA and YNFKEQ. The CDR3 DNA reads TGTGCCAGCAGCCAAGGTGGCGATGGCTCCTACGAGCAGTACTTC. Its protein product is CASSQGGDGSYEQYF.

The rearrangement links TRBV11-3 to TRBJ2-1; 8 nucleotides align to TRBD1. Germline loops: CDR1 SGHNT, CDR2 YENEEA. J was trimmed by 3 bases and V by 1 base; bases with no gene match: 5. The CDR3 is 16 residues long. The CDR3 nucleotides read TGTGCCAGCAGCTTAGCCCGGACAGGGCGCTACAATGAGCAGTTCTTC. It translates to CASSLARTGRYNEQFF.

The chain couples TRBV6-5 to TRBJ1-6, with TRBD1 identical over 10 bases. Per the germline V gene, CDR1 is MNHEY and CDR2 is SVGAGI. The CDR3 extends over 16 amino acids. J was trimmed by 10 bases and V by 1 base; bases with no gene match: 7. The CDR3 spells CASSYYRDRGTSPLHF. The CDR3 coding sequence is TGTGCCAGCAGTTACTATCGGGACAGGGGTACATCACCCCTCCACTTT.